Below, 22 T cell receptor beta chains from the same sample are listed, as sequenced in a study of cytomegalovirus exposure and HLA in healthy donors. Primers for the PCR totalled 60 Vbeta and 13 Jbeta. Sequencing used immunoSEQ multiplex PCR; TCRdb keeps in-frame clones, though not all of them. This sample carries approximately 240,000 clones, roughly 90% of them seen once, and the ten largest clones take approximately 1%. Sequenced: PBMCs. Receptors originate from a woman aged 18-29 years in good health and CMV-seronegative.

The chain joins TRBV5-8 to TRBJ1-2; no definite D call. V lost 0 bases, J lost 2 bases, and 14 bases lay in between. The CDR3 length is 16 residues. The germline CDR1 and CDR2 sequences are SGHTS and YDEGEE. DNA of the CDR3: TGTGCCAGCAGCTTGGAGTCGGGAGGGTGGAACTATGGCTACACCTTC. Translating gives CASSLESGGWNYGYTF. Together with reference TRBV5-8 and TRBJ1-2, the CDR3 gives the full variable domain: EAGVTQSPTHLIKTRGQQATLRCSPISGHTSVYWYQQALGLGLQFLLWYDEGEERNRGNFPPRFSGRQFPNYSSELNVNALELEDSALYLCASSLESGGWNYGYTFGSGTRLTVV.

The chain combines TRBV5-6 with TRBJ2-5; 8 positions match TRBD1. The closer fit of TRBJ2-7 to the DNA end suggests the J call may be wrong. The length of the CDR3 is 15 residues. Per the germline V gene, CDR1 is SGHDT and CDR2 is YYEEEE. This chain's CDR3 is CASSLGGQDAYEQYF. Written as DNA, the CDR3 is TGTGCCAGCAGCTTGGGGGGACAGGACGCCTACGAGCAGTACTTC.

The V and J genes are TRBV4-3 and TRBJ1-1; TRBD1 might be the D (6 bases). Germline V lookup: CDR1 LGHNA, CDR2 YSLEER. The CDR3 loop spans 15 amino acids. V lost 1 base, J lost 3 bases, and 12 bases lay in between. The CDR3 loop reads CASSQGSEGDTEAFF. Written as DNA, the CDR3 is TGCGCCAGCAGCCAAGGGAGTGAGGGGGACACTGAAGCTTTCTTT.

The chain employs TRBV7-2 and TRBJ2-1, with TRBD2 as a possible D gene (6 bases). V gave up 5 bases and J gave up 10 bases, with 18 bases separating them. Germline V gene data show CDR1 as SGHTA and CDR2 as FQGNSA. The CDR3 extends over 14 amino acids. DNA for the CDR3: TGTGCCAGCAGCCCCCGGGGCGGGGTTGGCGAGCAGTTCTTC. It specifies CASSPRGGVGEQFF.

The chain recombines TRBV6-1 with TRBJ2-7; D gene ambiguous. The CDR3 is made up of 12 amino acids. Germline assignment: CDR1 MNHNS and CDR2 SASEGT. Trimming removed 8 bases from V and 5 bases from J, with 13 bases in between. Written as DNA, the CDR3 is TGTGCCAGCGGCAGACTTCGGAACGAGCAGTACTTC. Amino acid sequence: CASGRLRNEQYF.

Details on this clone: The same CDR3 can be traced to other DNA sequences in this sample. This chain joins TRBV27 and TRBJ1-1; possible D gene TRBD1, 6 bases. The ends were cut back, 0 bases at V and 5 bases at J, with 7 bases in the middle. CDR3 size: 13 residues. The germline V gene has CDR1 MNHEY and CDR2 SMNVEV (reference sequence). Here the CDR3 reads CASSLSRGTEAFF. CDR3 sequence (DNA): TGTGCCAGCAGTTTATCCAGGGGTACTGAAGCTTTCTTT.

In nucleotides, the CDR3 is TGTGCCAGTGGACAAGGCGCATCCTACGAGCAGTACTTC. Translating gives CASGQGASYEQYF. V usage is TRBV6-5 and J usage is TRBJ2-7, with TRBD1 as a possible D gene (5 bases). Per the germline V gene, CDR1 is MNHEY and CDR2 is SVGAGI. CDR3 size: 13 residues. Trimming stripped 9 bases from V and 1 base from J, with 13 bases between.

This clone came up once. This rearrangement joins TRBV7-2 to TRBJ1-2; possible D gene TRBD1, 5 bases. Germline CDR1 is SGHTA and CDR2 is FQGNSA. The CDR3 has 13 amino acids. The ends were cut back, 1 base at V and 7 bases at J, with 10 bases in the middle. The CDR3 loop is CASSLEEGRGYTF. The CDR3 bases are TGTGCCAGCAGCTTAGAGGAGGGGCGTGGCTACACCTTC.

This chain connects TRBV11-3 to TRBJ1-3; no clear D gene. Trimming took off 0 bases at V and 4 bases at J, with 7 bases between the two ends. Germline V lookup: CDR1 SGHNT, CDR2 YENEEA. The CDR3 extends over 14 amino acids. As DNA, the CDR3 is TGTGCCAGCAGCTTAGATCATAGAGGAAACACCATATATTTT. Translated: CASSLDHRGNTIYF.

This chain uses TRBV7-2 with TRBJ2-2; 9 bases align to TRBD2. This CDR3 has 15 amino acids. Trimming at V came to 4 bases and at J to 4 bases, leaving 4 bases not matched to a gene. From germline, CDR1 is SGHTA and CDR2 FQGNSA. CDR3 in amino acids: CASSSTGLATGELFF. DNA of the CDR3: TGTGCCAGCAGCTCGACGGGACTAGCCACCGGGGAGCTGTTTTTT. Full variable domain (rest looked up from reference TRBV7-2 and TRBJ2-2): GAGVSQSPSNKVTEKGKDVELRCDPISGHTALYWYRQSLGQGLEFLIYFQGNSAPDKSGLPSDRFSAERTGGSVSTLTIQRTQQEDSAVYLCASSSTGLATGELFFGEGSRLTVL.

The chain has TRBV5-6 and TRBJ2-3; 7 bases line up with TRBD2. This CDR3 is built from 16 residues. Germline-derived CDR1 and CDR2 are SGHDT and YYEEEE. With V trimmed by 2 bases and J by 2 bases, 8 bases remained unmatched. CDR3: CASSLALGTNTDTQYF. CDR3 nucleotides: TGTGCCAGCAGCTTAGCTCTAGGGACTAACACAGATACGCAGTATTTT. The entire variable domain, with the rest obtained from reference TRBV5-6 and TRBJ2-3, is as follows: DAGVTQSPTHLIKTRGQQVTLRCSPKSGHDTVSWYQQALGQGPQFIFQYYEEEERQRGNFPDRFSGHQFPNYSSELNVNALLLGDSALYLCASSLALGTNTDTQYFGPGTRLTVL.

The V call is TRBV19, the J call TRBJ2-2, with 7 bases lining up with TRBD2. CDR3 length equals 16 residues. Germline CDR1 LNHDA, CDR2 SQIVND (reference sequence). The ends lost 1 base at V and 6 bases at J; junction bases unmatched: 8. As DNA, the CDR3 is TGTGCCAGTAGTATAGGAAGGGGCGGGAGTCCCGGGGAGCTGTTTTTT. Protein sequence: CASSIGRGGSPGELFF.

This clone was observed a single time. This sequence joins TRBV7-2 and TRBJ2-1; TRBD2 might be the D (6 bases). Germline V gene lookup returns CDR1 SGHTA and CDR2 FQGNSA. The CDR3 extends over 12 amino acids. V shed 3 bases and J shed 13 bases, with 13 bases lying between them. CDR3 loop: CASSFGTPNQFF. DNA of the CDR3: TGTGCCAGCAGCTTCGGGACTCCTAATCAGTTCTTC.

CDR3 in amino acids: CASRNHLHRNLYEQYF. The CDR3 nucleotides read TGCGCCAGCCGAAACCACTTGCACAGGAACCTCTACGAGCAGTACTTC. The chain joins TRBV5-1 to TRBJ2-7; possibly TRBD1 for D (5 bases). This CDR3 contains 16 residues. The V gene lost 7 bases and the J gene lost 3 bases, with 23 bases spanning the gap. Germline V CDR1 and CDR2: SGHRS, YFSETQ.

The rearrangement links TRBV9 to TRBJ1-3; TRBD1 is a possible D gene (5 bases). Trimming cost V 4 bases and J 0 bases, with 17 bases left between them. The V gene's germline CDR1 is SGDLS and CDR2 YYNGEE. This CDR3 spans 17 amino acids. The CDR3 sequence: CASSSRSGGTSGNTIYF. DNA of the CDR3: TGTGCCAGCAGCTCCCGTAGCGGGGGGACCTCTGGAAACACCATATATTTT.

The chain carries TRBV5-1 and TRBJ2-3, with 10 nucleotides matching TRBD2. CDR3 length: 16 residues. Germline V gene sequence: CDR1 SGHRS, CDR2 YFSETQ. The V gene end was trimmed by 1 base and the J gene end by 4 bases; junction bases not matched to a gene: 6. For the CDR3, the DNA is TGCGCCAGCAGCTTGCGGGAAGCGGGGGGGCCAGATACGCAGTATTTT. Residues: CASSLREAGGPDTQYF.

This sequence joins TRBV10-3 and TRBJ1-4; D might be TRBD1 (5 bases). V dropped 3 bases and J dropped 10 bases, with 21 bases sitting between them. Germline values: CDR1 ENHRY, CDR2 SYGVKD. The CDR3 runs to 16 residues. The CDR3 protein is CAISESVGQGRGKLFF. CDR3 DNA sequence: TGTGCCATCAGTGAATCGGTAGGGCAGGGCAGAGGAAAACTGTTTTTT.

V and J are TRBV4-3 and TRBJ2-5, with 7 bases lining up with TRBD1. With 1 base clipped from V and 3 bases from J, the junction kept 14 bases outside the gene matches. Germline-derived CDR1 and CDR2 are LGHNA and YSLEER. The CDR3 runs to 18 residues. The DNA of the CDR3 is TGCGCCAGCAGCCAAGCAATATACCGGGACAGCGACGAAGAGACCCAGTACTTC. Translating it yields CASSQAIYRDSDEETQYF.

The chain recombines TRBV11-2 with TRBJ2-3, with TRBD2 matching over 9 bases. J lost 6 bases, V lost 5 bases, and 6 bases had no gene match. The length of the CDR3 is 14 residues. The germline gives CDR1 SGHAT, CDR2 FQNNGV. The CDR3, as DNA: TGTGCCAGCAGCGTTGCGGGAGGGCGGGATACGCAGTATTTT. Translated, it gives CASSVAGGRDTQYF.

This chain links TRBV19 with TRBJ1-5; D may be TRBD1 (5 bases). Germline lookup yields CDR1 LNHDA and CDR2 SQIVND (reference sequence). Trimming took 3 bases from V and 5 from J, leaving 14 bases between them. The CDR3 covers 15 residues. CDR3 sequence (DNA): TGTGCCAGTAGTATTGGAGGGGCGGGGGATCAGCCCCAGCATTTT. Protein sequence: CASSIGGAGDQPQHF.

The chain recombines TRBV27 with TRBJ2-5, with 10 bases fitting TRBD2. With 5 bases clipped from V and 9 bases from J, the junction kept 9 bases outside the gene matches. Germline values: CDR1 MNHEY, CDR2 SMNVEV (reference sequence). The CDR3 is 14 residues long. The DNA for the CDR3 is TGTGCCAGCAGTACTAGCGGGAATCCGGTGGCCCAGTACTTC. It yields the protein CASSTSGNPVAQYF.

This clone has just one count. V and J are TRBV27 and TRBJ2-1, with 8 bases identical to TRBD2. Germline assignment: CDR1 MNHEY and CDR2 SMNVEV (reference sequence). V gave up 5 bases and J gave up 3 bases; unmatched junction bases: 18. This CDR3 has 19 residues. The CDR3 region is CASSPRTLGGREDYNEQFF. For the CDR3, the DNA is TGTGCCAGCAGTCCGAGGACACTCGGAGGGCGGGAGGACTACAATGAGCAGTTCTTC.